Below are 5 T cell receptor beta chains sequenced from a single sample in a study of blood T cell repertoires in COVID-19. Libraries were prepared by immunoSEQ multiplex PCR; TCRdb keeps only in-frame clonotypes and omits some of them. In the table there are approximately 300,000 clones, around 89% of which are singletons. The specimen sequenced was peripheral blood. These receptors were taken from a man aged 18 to 35 who had recovered from COVID-19.

The rearrangement links TRBV7-3 to TRBJ2-2; D is possibly TRBD1 (5 bases). The CDR3 runs 16 residues. Germline assignment: CDR1 SGHTA and CDR2 FQGTGA. V was cut by 0 bases and J by 2 bases, with 10 bases left in between. CDR3 in amino acids: CASSLTGQGNTGELFF. The DNA of the CDR3 is TGTGCCAGCAGCTTAACAGGGCAGGGAAACACCGGGGAGCTGTTTTTT.

This chain links TRBV5-1 with TRBJ2-1; 7 bases agree with TRBD2. This CDR3 has 17 amino acids. Losses at the gene ends were 1 base for V and 9 bases for J; bases not matched to a gene: 16. In germline, CDR1 is SGHRS, CDR2 YFSETQ. CDR3 region: CASSLFASGPPTSEQFF. The CDR3, as DNA: TGCGCCAGCAGCTTGTTTGCTAGCGGCCCCCCTACCAGTGAGCAGTTCTTC.

The genes are TRBV7-9 and TRBJ1-1, with D tentatively TRBD1 (5 bases). Germline V gene sequence: CDR1 SEHNR, CDR2 FQNEAQ (reference sequence). This CDR3 region has 14 residues. V was shortened by 1 base and J by 7 bases, with 13 bases between the two germline ends. CDR3 nucleotides: TGTGCCAGCAGCTTAGGGGGCGGGGCCCTTGAAGCTTTCTTT. It yields the protein CASSLGGGALEAFF.

V gene TRBV7-2 combines with J gene TRBJ2-1, with 7 bases fitting TRBD1. Looked up from germline, CDR1 is SGHTA and CDR2 is FQGNSA. This CDR3 has 15 amino acids. The V gene end was trimmed by 1 base and the J gene end by 6 bases; junction bases not matched to a gene: 6. Here the CDR3 DNA reads TGTGCCAGCAGCTTAGTCACAGGGGCGGGCAATGAGCAGTTCTTC. It specifies CASSLVTGAGNEQFF.

A few counts support this clone. V is TRBV10-1 and J is TRBJ2-3; possibly TRBD2 for D (5 bases). This CDR3 is 15 amino acids long. Germline lookup yields CDR1 WNHNN and CDR2 SYGVQD (reference sequence). Deletions cut 2 bases from V and 4 bases from J, with 13 bases between. The CDR3 spells CASSEGGLAADTQYF. The CDR3 nucleotides are TGCGCCAGCAGTGAGGGTGGACTCGCGGCAGATACGCAGTATTTT.